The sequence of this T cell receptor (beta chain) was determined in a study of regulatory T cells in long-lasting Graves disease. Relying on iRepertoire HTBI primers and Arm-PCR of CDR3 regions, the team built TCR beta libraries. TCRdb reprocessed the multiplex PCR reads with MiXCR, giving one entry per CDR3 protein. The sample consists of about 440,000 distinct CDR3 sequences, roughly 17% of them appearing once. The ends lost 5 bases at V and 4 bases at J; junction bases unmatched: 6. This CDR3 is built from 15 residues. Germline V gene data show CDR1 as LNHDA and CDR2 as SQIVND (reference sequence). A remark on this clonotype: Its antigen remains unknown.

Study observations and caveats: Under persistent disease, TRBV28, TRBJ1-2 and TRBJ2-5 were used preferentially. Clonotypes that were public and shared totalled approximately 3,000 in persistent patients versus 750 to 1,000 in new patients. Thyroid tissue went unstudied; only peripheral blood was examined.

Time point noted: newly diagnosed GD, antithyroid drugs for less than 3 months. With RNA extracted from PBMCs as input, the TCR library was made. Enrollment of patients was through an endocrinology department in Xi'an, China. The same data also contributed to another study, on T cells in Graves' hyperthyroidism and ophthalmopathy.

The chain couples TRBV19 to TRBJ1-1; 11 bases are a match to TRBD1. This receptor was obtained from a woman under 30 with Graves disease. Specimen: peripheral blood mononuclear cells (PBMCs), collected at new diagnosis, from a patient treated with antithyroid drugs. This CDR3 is CASSPLGTGGTEAFF. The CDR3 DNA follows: TGTGCCAGTAGTCCCCTCGGGACAGGGGGCACTGAAGCTTTCTTT.